Presented here are 20 T cell receptor beta chains from one specimen sequenced in a study of CD8 T cells in ankylosing spondylitis. TCRdb independently ran MiXCR on the 5' RACE reads; one entry per CDR3 protein. The data contain approximately 400,000 distinct CDR3 sequences, approximately 17% of them singletons. Study-wide findings and caveats: About 8 highly homologous variants formed a TCR beta motif that appeared characteristic of ankylosing spondylitis blood.

These TCRs' antigens remain unknown. The specimen sequenced was blood, either unsorted or a sorted T cell fraction (not recorded which). The receptors stem from a male donor with ankylosing spondylitis.

This clonotype showed up many times. The chain couples TRBV11-2 to TRBJ2-1; 7 positions match TRBD1. V was pared by 0 bases and J by 3 bases, with 5 bases of the junction left unmatched. Looked up from germline, CDR1 is SGHAT and CDR2 is FQNNGV. CDR3 length: 16 amino acids. CDR3 loop: CASSLDETGIYNEQFF. CDR3 DNA: TGTGCCAGCAGCTTAGATGAGACAGGGATCTACAATGAGCAGTTCTTC. The full variable domain, its missing parts supplied by reference TRBV11-2 and TRBJ2-1, is EAGVAQSPRYKIIEKRQSVAFWCNPISGHATLYWYQQILGQGPKLLIQFQNNGVVDDSQLPKDRFSAERLKGVDSTLKIQPAKLEDSAVYLCASSLDETGIYNEQFFGPGTRLTVL.

This chain links TRBV28 with TRBJ2-7; 7 nucleotides agree with TRBD2. Losses at the gene ends were 2 bases for V and 3 bases for J; bases not matched to a gene: 13. This CDR3 contains 17 residues. CDR1 and CDR2 from the germline V gene are MDHEN and SYDVKM. CDR3 DNA: TGTGCCAGCAGTTTAGGTGGGCCCCGACTAGCTGGCTACGAGCAGTACTTC. Translated, it gives CASSLGGPRLAGYEQYF.

The chain is built from TRBV3-1 and TRBJ2-1, with 7 bases that match TRBD1. This CDR3 has 14 residues. Trimming at V came to 3 bases and at J to 4 bases, leaving 3 bases not matched to a gene. The germline V gene has CDR1 LGHDT and CDR2 YNNKEL (reference sequence). DNA for the CDR3: TGTGCCAGCAGCCACTGGGGACAGTACAATGAGCAGTTCTTC. Protein sequence: CASSHWGQYNEQFF.

There are a few counts of this clonotype. J is TRBJ2-3 and V is TRBV20-1; D gene ambiguous. The germline V gene has CDR1 DFQATT and CDR2 SNEGSKA (reference sequence). V gave up 0 bases and J gave up 0 bases, with 7 bases separating them. This CDR3 is 14 amino acids long. CDR3: CSARDRGSTDTQYF. CDR3 bases: TGCAGTGCTAGAGATCGTGGGAGCACAGATACGCAGTATTTT.

This clonotype was observed a handful of times. The V gene is TRBV6-1, the J gene TRBJ2-5; TRBD1 aligns across 7 bases. From germline, CDR1 is MNHNS and CDR2 SASEGT. With 6 bases clipped from V and 3 bases from J, the junction kept 10 bases outside the gene matches. This CDR3 comprises 15 residues. CDR3 sequence (DNA): TGTGCCAGCAGCTCAGACAGGGTTGCGAAAGAGACCCAGTACTTC. Translating gives CASSSDRVAKETQYF.

In the case of this clonotype: Its ends do not fully match the called genes, so a read error is possible. This rearrangement joins TRBV6-5 to TRBJ2-3, with TRBD1 as a possible D gene (5 bases). CDR3 size: 16 residues. Looked up from germline, CDR1 is MNHEY and CDR2 is SVGAGI. Here the CDR3 DNA reads TGTGCCAGCAGTCACTCAGGGTTGGGGTCGACAGATACGCAGTATTTT. The encoded protein is CASSHSGLGSTDTQYF.

In its sample, this clonotype was seen a few times. The chain links TRBV10-3 to TRBJ2-2, with 7 nucleotides matching TRBD1. V trimming: 6 bases; J trimming: 0 bases; junction bases outside the gene matches: 4. Germline V gene lookup returns CDR1 ENHRY and CDR2 SYGVKD. This CDR3 has 15 residues. The CDR3, as DNA: TGTGCCATCAGGGACGGACAGGCGAACACCGGGGAGCTGTTTTTT. It yields the protein CAIRDGQANTGELFF.

In this sample, this clonotype turned up a few times. The V gene is TRBV20-1, the J gene TRBJ2-5, with 7 bases identical to TRBD1. V lost 2 bases, J lost 6 bases, and 12 bases stayed unmatched. The CDR3 covers 15 residues. Germline loops: CDR1 DFQATT, CDR2 SNEGSKA (reference sequence). CDR3 sequence: CSARLGTAALKTQYF. DNA of the CDR3: TGCAGTGCTAGACTAGGGACAGCCGCTTTGAAGACCCAGTACTTC.

The chain joins TRBV6-2 or TRBV6-3 to TRBJ2-7, with D uncertain. The CDR3 spans 14 residues. Germline-derived CDR1 and CDR2 are MNHEY and SVGEGT. V was trimmed by 0 bases and J by 2 bases, leaving 8 bases between them. The CDR3 sequence is CASSYSAATYEQYF. The CDR3 nucleotides are TGTGCCAGCAGTTACTCCGCGGCGACCTACGAGCAGTACTTC.

Ten or more counts support this clonotype. The chain has TRBV20-1 and TRBJ2-1; D possibly corresponds to TRBD2 (6 bases). The CDR3 is 14 residues long. The germline V gene encodes CDR1 DFQATT and CDR2 SNEGSKA (reference sequence). With 6 bases removed from V and 0 bases from J, the gap between germline ends came to 12 bases. This chain's CDR3 is CSAHVRGSYNEQFF. The CDR3 coding sequence is TGCAGTGCGCACGTGCGGGGCTCCTACAATGAGCAGTTCTTC.

This rearrangement joins TRBV11-2 to TRBJ1-1, with D hard to call. Germline V gene data show CDR1 as SGHAT and CDR2 as FQNNGV. V was trimmed by 2 bases and J by 2 bases, leaving 12 bases between them. This CDR3 is built from 15 residues. The CDR3, as DNA: TGTGCCAGCAGCTTAAGGCCGGCGTCTAACACTGAAGCTTTCTTT. This sequence encodes CASSLRPASNTEAFF.

This clonotype was picked up a small number of times. At one boundary the junction diverges from the germline segment, which might be a read error. The gene calls are TRBV15 and TRBJ2-5; D unresolved. CDR1 and CDR2 (germline): LNHNV, YYDKDF (reference sequence). This CDR3 is 15 amino acids long. The CDR3 sequence is CATSRERLVGETQYF. The CDR3 bases are TGTGCCACCAGCCGAGAGAGGCTCGTGGGAGAGACCCAGTACTTC.

This clonotype was observed a few times. The chain is built from TRBV28 and TRBJ1-3; D might be TRBD1 (5 bases). Germline-derived CDR1 and CDR2 are MDHEN and SYDVKM. Trimming took 1 base from V and 8 from J, leaving 18 bases between them. The CDR3 length is 16 residues. The CDR3 nucleotides are TGTGCCAGCAGTTTATTCGGGCGGCAGGGAAGCGACACCATATATTTT. Encoded protein: CASSLFGRQGSDTIYF.

This chain connects TRBV20-1 to TRBJ2-7, with 9 bases matching TRBD2. The CDR3 is 17 amino acids. Germline V lookup: CDR1 DFQATT, CDR2 SNEGSKA (reference sequence). V was pared by 2 bases and J by 0 bases, with 11 bases of the junction left unmatched. CDR3 region: CSARSQTSGLLSYEQYF. In DNA form, the CDR3 reads TGCAGTGCTAGATCCCAGACTAGCGGCCTTCTCTCCTACGAGCAGTACTTC.

This clonotype has only a few counts. The chain is built from TRBV12-3 or TRBV12-4 and TRBJ2-7; D tentatively fits TRBD1 or TRBD2 (5 bases each). CDR3 size: 19 residues. Trimming took off 6 bases at V and 2 bases at J, with 29 bases between the two ends. CDR3 DNA sequence: TGTGCCAGCAGCACCCTTTGGGACGGATCCTTTGGTGACACCTACGAGCAGTACTTC. Translation: CASSTLWDGSFGDTYEQYF.

The table lists this clonotype with a few counts. The genes are TRBV20-1 and TRBJ2-2; the D gene is possibly TRBD1 (5 bases). The CDR3 contains 14 residues. Germline-derived CDR1 and CDR2 are DFQATT and SNEGSKA (reference sequence). V gave up 0 bases and J gave up 4 bases, with 9 bases separating them. The CDR3 sequence: CSARDQDITGELFF. Here the CDR3 DNA reads TGCAGTGCTAGAGATCAGGACATCACCGGGGAGCTGTTTTTT.

The genes are TRBV6-2 or TRBV6-3 and TRBJ1-3; a possible D gene is TRBD1 (5 bases). The germline gives CDR1 MNHEY, CDR2 SVGEGT. The CDR3 is 14 amino acids. V lost 7 bases and J 1 base, leaving 11 bases between the germline ends. This chain's CDR3 is CASNRQHSGNTIYF. In nucleotides, the CDR3 is TGTGCCAGCAACAGACAGCATTCTGGAAACACCATATATTTT.

This chain links TRBV24-1 with TRBJ2-1; unclear D gene. The CDR3 consists of 14 residues. Germline V CDR1 and CDR2: KGHDR, SFDVKD. Trimming shortened V by 7 bases and J by 1 base, and 10 bases separated the two germline ends. The CDR3 region is CATRSPSSYNEQFF. The CDR3 DNA reads as TGTGCCACCAGAAGTCCGTCTTCCTACAATGAGCAGTTCTTC.

V usage is TRBV7-6 and J usage is TRBJ2-1, with 7 bases matching TRBD1. Germline V gives CDR1 SGHVS, CDR2 FNYEAQ. V was pared by 4 bases and J by 2 bases, with 20 bases of the junction left unmatched. There are 20 residues in the CDR3. The CDR3 coding sequence is TGTGCCAGCAGCTCCCGCAGGGAACAGGGGTCCGAACGAGCCTACAATGAGCAGTTCTTC. Encoded protein: CASSSRREQGSERAYNEQFF.

This chain joins TRBV5-1 and TRBJ2-2; 13 positions agree with TRBD2. Losses at the gene ends were 3 bases for V and 7 bases for J; bases not matched to a gene: 6. The CDR3 covers 16 residues. Germline values: CDR1 SGHRS, CDR2 YFSETQ. The CDR3 reads CASSYRTSGGNGELFF. The CDR3 region has the DNA TGCGCCAGCAGCTACCGGACTAGCGGGGGTAACGGGGAGCTGTTTTTT.